The rows below give T cell receptor beta chains drawn from one sample of a study of cytomegalovirus exposure and HLA in healthy donors. TCRdb's copy holds only in-frame clones and misses some; the assay was immunoSEQ multiplex PCR. Among approximately 210,000 clones, 70% to 80% were seen once, and the ten largest hold around 1.5%. The sample comprised PBMCs. Source of these receptors: a woman between 50 and 59 years old in good health and CMV-seronegative. Both conserved end residues are trimmed from each CDR3.

v_call,cdr3_aa
TRBV18,ASSPGTVTYEQY
TRBV7-9,ASSQGQYTGELF
TRBV11-3,ASSSYGAGPYNEQF
TRBV4-1,ASSQVGGDNEQF
TRBV27,ASSLVAGTHNEQF
TRBV10-2,ASSEPDRGGKETQY
TRBV2,ASREELSNQPQH
TRBV29-1,SVESSTGLTDTQY
TRBV5-1,ASSVLAGAGGSTDTQY
TRBV15,AIAPRGRQPQH
TRBV19,ASRARAAQPQH
TRBV5-1,ASSLQGNSGNTIY
TRBV7-9,ASSLGDRGRQETQY
TRBV14,ASSPTGRETQY
TRBV18,ASSPLPEGQGFKNTEAF
TRBV29-1,SVTGTSLGIEQF
TRBV19,ASSIPSTDTQY
TRBV7-9,SSRAGMTEAF
TRBV25-1,ASSEFRGTNEKLF
TRBV30,AWSAGVTGELF
TRBV7-3,ASSSAGGEQY
TRBV19,ASSITGASNQPQH
TRBV10-3,AISEPPSYGYT
TRBV7-2,ASSARGSGGARSYEQY
TRBV30,AWSRSRAGELF
TRBV5-4,ASSRQGRGNTEAF
TRBV7-3,ASSWSGIGELF
TRBV7-2,ASSPYTDTQY
TRBV5-1,ASSLGLTEAF
TRBV19,ASSPRDSPTYEQY
TRBV28,ASSTAPGSYNEQF
TRBV28,ASSRRQGWSTEAF
TRBV19,ASSIGGRNEQF
TRBV9,ASSVSRTDTQY
TRBV28,ASSRHGVTNEKLF
TRBV7-3,ASSLHGGQAAYEQY
TRBV28,ASSLPGVQPQH
TRBV28,ASSSSGQGANEKLF
TRBV6-1,ASSDLGLAAF
TRBV28,ASRVFLNQPQH
TRBV29-1,SVELRSGSYYGYT
TRBV19,ASRTRGVPPYEQY
TRBV15,ATSRGLQETQY
TRBV19,ASKSAYNEQF
TRBV7-2,ASSRDTGTDTQY